This TCR beta chain is from a study of T cells after somatic rescue of genetic block (dated by TCRdb to between 2020 and 2021). Regarding the complete study: What the study looked at was long-term robustness, specifically in a T-cell system that came about through somatic rescue of a genetic block in T-cell development.

CDR1 and CDR2 (LNHDA, SQIVND) derive from the germline V gene (reference sequence). Trimming removed 5 bases from V and 2 bases from J; the gene matches leave 5 bases unexplained. The CDR3 runs 15 residues from the cysteine to the phenylalanine. Only the CDR3 DNA stays, 45 bases, in frame from base 1. Receptor libraries were prepared by the immunoSEQ multiplex PCR assay. TCRdb retrieved this table from immuneACCESS and kept in-frame rearrangements only. Not all clones are present; in checked studies, unresolved V genes account for under half, and no reason is known for the remainder. This sample lists some 9,200 clones; around 74% were detected once. The ten largest clones take up roughly 22% of the sample. Details on this clone: The specificity of this receptor is unknown. Base qualities are not recorded, but no much larger clone differs from it by a single base.

The chain was built from TRBV19 and TRBJ2-2, with 7 middle bases fitting TRBD1. The source material was peripheral blood mononuclear cells (PBMCs). The clonotype comes from a boy aged 10-17 years. In nucleotides, the sequence is TGTGCCAGTAGTGTCACAGGGGACAACACCGGGGAGCTGTTTTTT. It codes for CASSVTGDNTGELFF. Where the CDR3 stops, the reference TRBV19 and TRBJ2-2 genes take over; the full variable domain is DGGITQSPKYLFRKEGQNVTLSCEQNLNHDAMYWYRQDPGQGLRLIYYSQIVNDFQKGDIAEGYSVSREKKESFPLTVTSAQKNPTAFYLCASSVTGDNTGELFFGEGSRLTVL.